The next 16 T cell receptor beta chains were all read from a single sample in a study of Ad26.COV2.S vaccination and SARS-CoV-2 variants. Treatment: 15 to 20 received Ad26.COV2.S at low or high dose, single or two shots; 5 received placebo; per-sample allocation not given. Repertoires come from day 63 after the first vaccine or placebo injection. Measured with immunoSEQ multiplex PCR; TCRdb has only the in-frame clones, and not every one. The sample consists of approximately 300,000 clones, around four fifths of them appearing once. Sample: peripheral blood, taken in a trial of Ad26.COV2.S vaccine versus placebo. These receptor sequences come from a person aged 18-65 years who received the Ad26.COV2.S COVID-19 vaccine or a placebo.

The chain employs TRBV19 and TRBJ1-1; the match to TRBD1 covers 9 bases. The CDR3 length is 15 residues. J lost 3 bases, V lost 0 bases, and 2 bases had no gene match. Germline V gene sequence: CDR1 LNHDA, CDR2 SQIVND (reference sequence). CDR3 region: CASSIDDRGDTEAFF. The CDR3 DNA sequence: TGTGCCAGTAGTATAGATGACAGGGGGGACACTGAAGCTTTCTTT.

The chain joins TRBV6-5 to TRBJ1-3; the D gene is possibly TRBD1 (5 bases). V lost 0 bases, J lost 9 bases, and 18 bases lay in between. CDR3 length: 16 residues. Germline V CDR1 and CDR2: MNHEY, SVGAGI. This CDR3 reads CASSYSMGAGAGTIYF. CDR3 in DNA: TGTGCCAGCAGTTACTCGATGGGTGCTGGGGCGGGCACCATATATTTT.

The chain carries TRBV3-1 (or the pseudogene TRBV3-2) and TRBJ2-3; D perhaps matches TRBD1 (5 bases). The CDR3 consists of 16 residues. Trimming pared 0 bases from V and 2 bases from J, leaving 12 bases between. The germline gives CDR1 LGHDT, CDR2 YNNKEL (reference sequence). CDR3 region: CASSQDMGLVTDTQYF. The CDR3 region has the DNA TGTGCCAGCAGCCAAGATATGGGGCTAGTCACAGATACGCAGTATTTT.

The rearrangement joins TRBV11-3 to TRBJ1-1, with D perhaps TRBD1 (6 bases). Germline-derived CDR1 and CDR2 are SGHNT and YENEEA. The germline V and J ends were trimmed by 4 bases and 10 bases, with 13 bases remaining between them. The CDR3 extends over 12 amino acids. In DNA, the CDR3 is TGTGCCAGCAGCTCGGGGACAACAGGAGCTTTCTTT. Translating gives CASSSGTTGAFF. Full variable domain (rest looked up from reference TRBV11-3 and TRBJ1-1): EAGVVQSPRYKIIEKKQPVAFWCNPISGHNTLYWYLQNLGQGPELLIRYENEEAVDDSQLPKDRFSAERLKGVDSTLKIQPAELGDSAVYLCASSSGTTGAFFGQGTRLTVV.

V usage is TRBV28 and J usage is TRBJ2-7; 7 nucleotides line up with TRBD1. From germline, CDR1 is MDHEN and CDR2 SYDVKM. This CDR3 region has 16 residues. V trimming: 5 bases; J trimming: 3 bases; junction bases outside the gene matches: 13. CDR3 in DNA: TGTGCCAGCAGTGGTAGTACCGGGACAGCGAACTACGAGCAGTACTTC. Its translation is CASSGSTGTANYEQYF.

The CDR3 nucleotides read TGTGCCATCAGTGATCGGCGGACAGGGGGAGCTAACTATGGCTACACCTTC. Its protein is CAISDRRTGGANYGYTF. The chain is built from TRBV10-3 and TRBJ1-2; 10 bases align to TRBD1. V was pared by 3 bases and J by 0 bases, with 7 bases of the junction left unmatched. Germline assignment: CDR1 ENHRY and CDR2 SYGVKD. This CDR3 spans 17 amino acids.

The rearrangement joins TRBV12-3 or TRBV12-4 to TRBJ2-7; no reliable D call. V lost 3 bases, J lost 0 bases, and 6 bases lay in between. The CDR3 sequence is 13 residues long. The CDR3 coding sequence is TGTGCCAGCAGTTTCGGCAGCTCCTACGAGCAGTACTTC. Amino acids: CASSFGSSYEQYF.

This chain connects TRBV19 to TRBJ2-1; tentative D call: TRBD1 (5 bases). CDR1 and CDR2 (germline): LNHDA, SQIVND (reference sequence). Trimming pared 7 bases from V and 0 bases from J, leaving 16 bases between. The CDR3 length is 16 residues. In DNA form, the CDR3 reads TGTGCCAGTACTACCTATGGACACTACTCCTACAATGAGCAGTTCTTC. Translated: CASTTYGHYSYNEQFF.

The genes are TRBV7-9 and TRBJ1-1; TRBD1 matches at 8 bases. Per germline, CDR1 SEHNR and CDR2 FQNEAQ (reference sequence). The CDR3 covers 15 residues. Losses at the gene ends were 3 bases for V and 0 bases for J; bases not matched to a gene: 3. This chain's CDR3 is CASSLSRGLNTEAFF. CDR3 nucleotide sequence: TGTGCCAGCAGCTTGAGCAGGGGGCTGAACACTGAAGCTTTCTTT.

The V gene is TRBV5-4, the J gene TRBJ2-1; TRBD2 agrees at 8 bases. This CDR3 has 16 amino acids. Germline values: CDR1 SGHNT, CDR2 YYREEE (reference sequence). Losses at the gene ends were 6 bases for V and 2 bases for J; bases not matched to a gene: 10. The DNA of the CDR3 is TGTGCCAGCAACCCGCCCGGGCGGGGGGCCTACAATGAGCAGTTCTTC. This encodes CASNPPGRGAYNEQFF.

The J gene is TRBJ2-2, the V gene TRBV9; no definite D call. The CDR3 has 14 amino acids. V dropped 0 bases and J dropped 5 bases, with 8 bases sitting between them. CDR1 is SGDLS and CDR2 is YYNGEE in the germline V gene. The CDR3 coding sequence is TGTGCCAGCAGCGTAGCTTGGAGTACCGGGGAGCTGTTTTTT. Its protein product is CASSVAWSTGELFF. Drawing the rest from reference TRBV9 and TRBJ2-2, the complete variable domain is DSGVTQTPKHLITATGQRVTLRCSPRSGDLSVYWYQQSLDQGLQFLIQYYNGEERAKGNILERFSAQQFPDLHSELNLSSLELGDSALYFCASSVAWSTGELFFGEGSRLTVL.

The rearrangement links TRBV2 to TRBJ1-1; D ambiguous. Germline assignment: CDR1 SNHLY and CDR2 FYNNEI. There are 10 residues in the CDR3. The ends were cut back, 8 bases at V and 3 bases at J, with 4 bases in the middle. The CDR3 DNA follows: TGTGCCAGCCAGTACACTGAAGCTTTCTTT. It translates to CASQYTEAFF. Filled out from reference TRBV2 and TRBJ1-1, the complete variable domain reads EPEVTQTPSHQVTQMGQEVILRCVPISNHLYFYWYRQILGQKVEFLVSFYNNEISEKSEIFDDQFSVERPDGSNFTLKIRSTKLEDSAMYFCASQYTEAFFGQGTRLTVV.

A note on this clone: The sample holds other DNA sequences that translate to the same CDR3. The chain uses TRBV11-3 and TRBJ2-7; no reliable D call. The CDR3 consists of 12 residues. Trimming shortened V by 0 bases and J by 3 bases, and 3 bases separated the two germline ends. Germline values: CDR1 SGHNT, CDR2 YENEEA. CDR3 region: CASSLEGYEQYF. CDR3 bases: TGTGCCAGCAGCTTAGAGGGCTACGAGCAGTACTTC.

This chain joins TRBV19 and TRBJ2-3; D may match TRBD1 or TRBD2 (5 bases each). CDR1 is LNHDA and CDR2 is SQIVND in the germline V gene (reference sequence). Deletions cut 10 bases from V and 1 base from J, with 18 bases between. This CDR3 spans 15 amino acids. CDR3 amino acids: CATRWGDSRTDTQYF. CDR3 sequence (DNA): TGTGCCACCCGTTGGGGAGACAGTCGCACAGATACGCAGTATTTT.

This clone appeared once. The chain links TRBV6-5 to TRBJ1-1; D may be TRBD1 (6 bases). Germline values: CDR1 MNHEY, CDR2 SVGAGI. Trimming left V 4 bases short and J 0 bases short, with 12 bases between. The CDR3 runs to 15 residues. The CDR3 nucleotides read TGTGCCAGCAGTTTCACAGGGATCATGAACACTGAAGCTTTCTTT. Translation: CASSFTGIMNTEAFF.

This chain uses TRBV11-3 with TRBJ1-1, with D perhaps matching TRBD1 (5 bases). The CDR3 has 13 residues. V gave up 2 bases and J gave up 5 bases, with 9 bases separating them. The germline CDR1 and CDR2 sequences are SGHNT and YENEEA. The CDR3, as DNA: TGTGCCAGCAGCTTATTGGGGGATACTGAAGCTTTCTTT. Translation: CASSLLGDTEAFF.